This entry lists 14 T cell receptor beta chains sequenced from one sample in a study of cytomegalovirus exposure and HLA in healthy donors (TCRdb year 2017). Library preparation used the immunoSEQ multiplex PCR assay. For the multiplex PCR, a mixture combining 60 forward primers for TCR Vbeta segments and 13 reverse primers for TCR Jbeta segments was used. The clones in this table, taken by TCRdb from immuneACCESS, are in-frame only. Not every clone is retained; where verified, under half of the shortfall comes from an unresolved V gene, and the cause of the rest is unknown. The sample includes over 200,000 clones, with about 74% observed a single time. In total, the top ten clones hold less than 2% of the sample. Sequenced sample: PBMCs. These receptors all stem from a woman in her 30s in good health and CMV-seronegative.

V gene TRBV5-1 combines with J gene TRBJ2-2, with 9 nucleotides matching TRBD1. There are 15 residues in the CDR3. J gave up 0 bases and V 3 bases, and 0 bases lay outside the gene matches. Germline V lookup: CDR1 SGHRS, CDR2 YFSETQ. CDR3 coding DNA: TGCGCCAGCAGCTGGACAGGGGCGAACACCGGGGAGCTGTTTTTT. It is translated as CASSWTGANTGELFF.

V gene TRBV7-3 combines with J gene TRBJ1-2, with 8 bases lining up with TRBD1. This CDR3 has 14 residues. V lost 4 bases, J lost 3 bases, and 4 bases stayed unmatched. Looked up from germline, CDR1 is SGHTA and CDR2 is FQGTGA. Written as DNA, the CDR3 is TGTGCCAGCAGCTGGACAGGGAGTGACTATGGCTACACCTTC. Translated: CASSWTGSDYGYTF. The whole variable domain, remainder taken from reference TRBV7-3 and TRBJ1-2, is GAGVSQTPSNKVTEKGKYVELRCDPISGHTALYWYRQSLGQGPEFLIYFQGTGAADDSGLPNDRFFAVRPEGSVSTLKIQRTERGDSAVYLCASSWTGSDYGYTFGSGTRLTVV.

The chain is built from TRBV29-1 and TRBJ1-4, with TRBD1 matching over 8 bases. This CDR3 is built from 13 residues. V was pared by 2 bases and J by 14 bases, with 10 bases of the junction left unmatched. CDR1 is SQVTM and CDR2 is ANQGSEA in the germline V gene. The CDR3 loop reads CSVEPSAGGRLFF. The CDR3 DNA follows: TGCAGCGTTGAACCTTCAGCAGGGGGCCGGCTGTTTTTT.

The chain recombines TRBV27 with TRBJ2-3; 9 bases agree with TRBD2. CDR3 size: 16 residues. Germline CDR1 MNHEY, CDR2 SMNVEV (reference sequence). Trimming took 5 bases from V and 4 from J; bases not matched to a gene: 10. The DNA of the CDR3 is TGTGCCAGCAGTCCCCCGGGACTAGCAGCGTCAGATACGCAGTATTTT. It encodes CASSPPGLAASDTQYF.

The rearrangement joins TRBV14 to TRBJ2-1; D ambiguous. With 0 bases removed from V and 11 bases from J, the gap between germline ends came to 11 bases. The germline gives CDR1 SGHDN, CDR2 FVKESK. The CDR3 consists of 13 residues. CDR3 in DNA: TGTGCCAGCAGCCAAGATCTAGGCACACAGCAGTTCTTC. This encodes CASSQDLGTQQFF. The full variable domain, completed using reference TRBV14 and TRBJ2-1, is EAGVTQFPSHSVIEKGQTVTLRCDPISGHDNLYWYRRVMGKEIKFLLHFVKESKQDESGMPNNRFLAERTGGTYSTLKVQPAELEDSGVYFCASSQDLGTQQFFGPGTRLTVL.

This clone has a handful of counts. The chain couples TRBV7-6 to TRBJ2-5, with 10 bases lining up with TRBD1. Trimming at V came to 6 bases and at J to 1 base, leaving 2 bases not matched to a gene. Germline-derived CDR1 and CDR2 are SGHVS and FNYEAQ. CDR3 length: 14 residues. In nucleotides, the CDR3 is TGTGCCAGCAGTTGGACAGGGGGCCAAGAGACCCAGTACTTC. This translates into CASSWTGGQETQYF.

In DNA form, the CDR3 reads TGTGCCAGTGTTTCAGGGGTCCCTGGGGCCAACGTCCTGACTTTC. It translates to CASVSGVPGANVLTF. The genes are TRBV2 and TRBJ2-6, with D perhaps matching TRBD1 (6 bases). Trimming shortened V by 9 bases and J by 2 bases, and 14 bases separated the two germline ends. In germline, CDR1 is SNHLY, CDR2 FYNNEI. The CDR3 consists of 15 residues.

This chain uses TRBV6-5 with TRBJ2-5; D is perhaps TRBD2 (6 bases). The CDR3 covers 15 residues. The germline CDR1 and CDR2 sequences are MNHEY and SVGAGI. The V gene lost 4 bases and the J gene lost 7 bases, with 19 bases spanning the gap. DNA for the CDR3: TGTGCCAGCAGTTCACCGGGACTCAGTCGAGGGACCCAGTACTTC. Translation: CASSSPGLSRGTQYF.

The gene calls are TRBV6-1 and TRBJ1-2; 7 bases agree with TRBD1. The trim removed 2 bases at V and 11 bases at J, leaving 11 bases unmatched. The germline gives CDR1 MNHNS, CDR2 SASEGT. CDR3 length: 14 amino acids. CDR3 sequence reads: CASSELERTGGYTF. CDR3 bases: TGTGCCAGCAGTGAATTGGAGAGGACAGGAGGGTACACCTTC.

The V call is TRBV6-6, the J call TRBJ1-1; D unclear. The V and J ends lost 6 bases and 7 bases respectively, with 15 bases between them. Germline CDR1 is MNHNY and CDR2 is SVGAGI (reference sequence). This CDR3 has 13 residues. The CDR3 sequence is CASRSGEAFEAFF. Here the CDR3 DNA reads TGTGCCAGCAGAAGTGGTGAAGCGTTTGAAGCTTTCTTT.

The chain recombines TRBV11-2 with TRBJ1-1, with a possible D match to TRBD1 (5 bases). With 10 bases removed from V and 0 bases from J, the gap between germline ends came to 27 bases. The length of the CDR3 is 18 residues. Germline CDR1 reads SGHAT; CDR2 reads FQNNGV. The CDR3 DNA reads TGTGCCACCAGTCGAACGCGGGGGACCGGCCTAATGAACACTGAAGCTTTCTTT. The encoded protein is CATSRTRGTGLMNTEAFF. Looking up the rest from reference TRBV11-2 and TRBJ1-1 gives the full variable domain: EAGVAQSPRYKIIEKRQSVAFWCNPISGHATLYWYQQILGQGPKLLIQFQNNGVVDDSQLPKDRFSAERLKGVDSTLKIQPAKLEDSAVYLCATSRTRGTGLMNTEAFFGQGTRLTVV.

This clone was seen only once. The CDR3 coding sequence is TGTGCCTGGGACCGGGGGACAGTCTATAATTCACCCCTCCACTTT. This translates into CAWDRGTVYNSPLHF. The V gene is TRBV30, the J gene TRBJ1-6, with 7 bases identical to TRBD1. Germline assignment: CDR1 GTSNPN and CDR2 SVGIG (reference sequence). V shed 5 bases, J shed 3 bases, and the junction held 7 bases outside the gene matches. The CDR3 is made up of 15 amino acids.

This chain connects TRBV9 to TRBJ2-7, with D possibly matching TRBD1 (5 bases). The CDR3 spans 14 residues. Trimming took 4 bases from V and 4 from J, leaving 15 bases between them. Germline CDR1 and CDR2: SGDLS and YYNGEE. CDR3 nucleotide sequence: TGTGCCAGCAGCCCTGGACACCGAAAGTACGAGCAGTACTTC. Encoded protein: CASSPGHRKYEQYF.

This chain links TRBV18 with TRBJ2-7; 10 bases match TRBD1. V was pared by 3 bases and J by 2 bases, with 4 bases of the junction left unmatched. This CDR3 spans 15 amino acids. Germline loops: CDR1 KGHSH, CDR2 LQKENI. This CDR3 reads CASSPPDRGAYEQYF. CDR3 DNA sequence: TGTGCCAGCTCACCCCCGGACAGGGGGGCCTACGAGCAGTACTTC.